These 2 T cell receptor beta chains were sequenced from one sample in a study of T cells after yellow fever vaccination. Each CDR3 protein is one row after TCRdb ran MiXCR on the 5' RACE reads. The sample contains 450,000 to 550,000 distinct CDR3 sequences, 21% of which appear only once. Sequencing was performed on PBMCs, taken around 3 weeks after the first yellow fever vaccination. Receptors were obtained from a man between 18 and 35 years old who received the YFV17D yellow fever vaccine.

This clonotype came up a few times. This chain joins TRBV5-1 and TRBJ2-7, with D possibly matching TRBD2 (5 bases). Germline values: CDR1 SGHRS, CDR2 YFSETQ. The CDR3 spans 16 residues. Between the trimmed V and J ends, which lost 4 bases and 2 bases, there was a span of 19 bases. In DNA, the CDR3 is TGCGCCAGCAGCCTGGGCCCGGTTCGGGAACCCTACGAGCAGTACGTC. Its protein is CASSLGPVREPYEQYV.

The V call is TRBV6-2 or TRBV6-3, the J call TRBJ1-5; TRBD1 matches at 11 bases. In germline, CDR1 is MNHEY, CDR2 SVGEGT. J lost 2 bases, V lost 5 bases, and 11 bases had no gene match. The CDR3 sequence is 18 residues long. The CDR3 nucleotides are TGTGCCAGCAGTGGGACAGGGGGTTCTTCATTTGGCAATCAGCCCCAGCATTTT. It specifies CASSGTGGSSFGNQPQHF.